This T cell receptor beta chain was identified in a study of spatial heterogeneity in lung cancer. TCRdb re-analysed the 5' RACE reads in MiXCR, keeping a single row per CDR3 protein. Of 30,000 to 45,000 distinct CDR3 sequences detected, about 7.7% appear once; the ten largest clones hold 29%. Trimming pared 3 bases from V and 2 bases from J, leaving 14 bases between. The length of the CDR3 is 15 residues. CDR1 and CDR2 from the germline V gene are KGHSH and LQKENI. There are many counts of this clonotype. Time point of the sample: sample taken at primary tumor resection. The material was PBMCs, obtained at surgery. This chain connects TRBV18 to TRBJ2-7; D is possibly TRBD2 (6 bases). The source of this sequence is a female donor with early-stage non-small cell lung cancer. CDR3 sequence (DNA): TGTGCCAGCTCACCCCATAGCGGACTTACCTACGAGCAGTACTTC. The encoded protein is CASSPHSGLTYEQYF.